The T cell receptor (beta chain) described here comes from a study of blood T cell repertoires in COVID-19. Overall study context: Spain, Italy and the United States supplied samples that represented acute and convalescent COVID-19. PBMCs, B-cell-depleted T cells, or T cells were the source of the cDNA or gDNA that made up the material.

J gave up 4 bases and V 3 bases, and 5 bases lay outside the gene matches. The germline V gene encodes CDR1 SGHRS and CDR2 YFSETQ. The CDR3 sequence is 14 residues long. Per the authors' pipeline: Amplification with reference gene primers provided the estimates of nucleated cell counts. Using immunoSEQ multiplex PCR, the repertoire was profiled, and TCRdb retains in-frame clones only, with some absent. The V and J calls and the clone size are those of that table, but D and trimming were determined from the DNA. The sample shows about 230,000 clones, about nine tenths of them seen only once. Followed longitudinally, the Seattle patients had been enrolled during active infection. This clone has a single count.

This sequence originates from a man aged 50-59 years with COVID-19, enrolled during active disease. Material for sequencing was peripheral blood. V is TRBV5-1 and J is TRBJ1-2, with 8 bases fitting TRBD1. CDR3 amino acids: CASSSGQGTYGYTF. DNA for the CDR3: TGCGCCAGCAGCTCCGGACAGGGCACCTATGGCTACACCTTC.